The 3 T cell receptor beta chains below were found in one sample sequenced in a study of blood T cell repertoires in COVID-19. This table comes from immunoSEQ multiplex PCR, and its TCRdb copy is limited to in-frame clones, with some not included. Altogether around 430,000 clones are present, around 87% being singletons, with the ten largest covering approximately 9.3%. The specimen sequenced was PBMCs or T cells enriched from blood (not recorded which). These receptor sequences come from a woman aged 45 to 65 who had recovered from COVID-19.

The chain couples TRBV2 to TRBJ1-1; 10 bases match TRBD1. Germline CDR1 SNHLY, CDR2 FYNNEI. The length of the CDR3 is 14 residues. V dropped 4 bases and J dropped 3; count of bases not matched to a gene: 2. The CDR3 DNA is TGTGCCAGCAGTGGGACAGGGGGTGACACTGAAGCTTTCTTT. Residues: CASSGTGGDTEAFF.

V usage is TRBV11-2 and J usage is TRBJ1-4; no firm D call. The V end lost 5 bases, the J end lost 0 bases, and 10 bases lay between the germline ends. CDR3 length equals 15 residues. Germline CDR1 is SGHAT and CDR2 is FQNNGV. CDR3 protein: CASSAAGTTNEKLFF. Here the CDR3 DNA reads TGTGCCAGCAGCGCCGCCGGGACAACTAATGAAAAACTGTTTTTT.

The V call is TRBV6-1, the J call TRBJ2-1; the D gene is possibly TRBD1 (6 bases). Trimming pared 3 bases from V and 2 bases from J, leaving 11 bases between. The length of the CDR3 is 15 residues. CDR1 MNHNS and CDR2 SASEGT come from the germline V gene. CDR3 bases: TGTGCCAGCAGTGACCAACAGGGACCCTACAATGAGCAGTTCTTC. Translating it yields CASSDQQGPYNEQFF.